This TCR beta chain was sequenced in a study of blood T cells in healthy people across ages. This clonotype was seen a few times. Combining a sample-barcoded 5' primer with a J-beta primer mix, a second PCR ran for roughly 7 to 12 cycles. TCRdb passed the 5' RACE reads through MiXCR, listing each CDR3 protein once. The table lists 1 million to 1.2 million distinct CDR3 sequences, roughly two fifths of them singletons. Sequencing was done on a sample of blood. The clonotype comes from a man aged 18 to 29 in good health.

The CDR3 spells CASSPARTNTEAFF. In DNA form, the CDR3 reads TGCGCCAGCAGCCCCGCCCGGACGAACACTGAAGCTTTCTTT. The chain couples TRBV5-1 to TRBJ1-1; the D is unclear. This CDR3 has 14 amino acids. The germline V gene encodes CDR1 SGHRS and CDR2 YFSETQ. Trimming took off 4 bases at V and 1 base at J, with 11 bases between the two ends.